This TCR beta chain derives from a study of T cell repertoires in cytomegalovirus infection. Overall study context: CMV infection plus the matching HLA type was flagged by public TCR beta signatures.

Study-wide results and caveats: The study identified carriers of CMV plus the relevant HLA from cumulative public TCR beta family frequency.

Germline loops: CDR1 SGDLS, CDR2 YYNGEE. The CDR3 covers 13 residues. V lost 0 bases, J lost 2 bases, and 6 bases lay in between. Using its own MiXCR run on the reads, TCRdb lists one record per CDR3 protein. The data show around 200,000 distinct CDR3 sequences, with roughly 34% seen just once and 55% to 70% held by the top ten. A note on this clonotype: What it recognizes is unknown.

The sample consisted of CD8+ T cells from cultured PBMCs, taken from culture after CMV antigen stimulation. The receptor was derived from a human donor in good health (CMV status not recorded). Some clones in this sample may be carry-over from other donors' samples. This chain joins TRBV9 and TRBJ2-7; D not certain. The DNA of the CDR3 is TGTGCCAGCAGCGTAGGTGACACCTACGAGCAGTACTTC. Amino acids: CASSVGDTYEQYF. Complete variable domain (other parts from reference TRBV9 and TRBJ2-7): DSGVTQTPKHLITATGQRVTLRCSPRSGDLSVYWYQQSLDQGLQFLIQYYNGEERAKGNILERFSAQQFPDLHSELNLSSLELGDSALYFCASSVGDTYEQYFGPGTRLTVT.